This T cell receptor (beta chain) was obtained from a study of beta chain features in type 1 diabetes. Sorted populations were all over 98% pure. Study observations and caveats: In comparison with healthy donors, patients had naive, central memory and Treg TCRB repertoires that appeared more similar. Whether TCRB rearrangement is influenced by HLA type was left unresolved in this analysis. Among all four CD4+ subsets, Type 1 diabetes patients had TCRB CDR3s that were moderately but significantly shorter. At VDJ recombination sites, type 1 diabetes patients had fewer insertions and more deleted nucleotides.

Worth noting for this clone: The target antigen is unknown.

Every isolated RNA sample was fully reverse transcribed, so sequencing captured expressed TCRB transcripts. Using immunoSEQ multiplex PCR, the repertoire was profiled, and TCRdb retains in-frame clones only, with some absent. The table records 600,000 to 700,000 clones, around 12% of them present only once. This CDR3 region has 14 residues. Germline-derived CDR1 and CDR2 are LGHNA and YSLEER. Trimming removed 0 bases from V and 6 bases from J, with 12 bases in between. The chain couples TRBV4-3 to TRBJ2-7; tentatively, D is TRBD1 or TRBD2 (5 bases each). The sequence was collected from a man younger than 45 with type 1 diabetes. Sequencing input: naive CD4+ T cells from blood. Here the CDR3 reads CASSQEGGRAEQYF. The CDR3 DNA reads TGCGCCAGCAGCCAAGAAGGAGGCAGGGCCGAGCAGTACTTC.